This T cell receptor beta chain stems from a study of control samples from healthy donors and cancer patients. TCRdb's table, derived via immunoSEQ multiplex PCR, lists solely in-frame clones and lacks some. The table records 170,000 or so clones, over 85% of them present only once. The CDR3 loop spans 14 amino acids. The V and J ends lost 2 bases and 9 bases, in that order; junction bases with no gene match: 4. Germline lookup yields CDR1 LGHDT and CDR2 YNNKEL (reference sequence). Material for sequencing was blood. The source is a young man in good health. The rearrangement joins TRBV3-1 (or the pseudogene TRBV3-2) to TRBJ2-1; 10 nucleotides align to TRBD2. This CDR3 is CASSQSSGGTEQFF. The CDR3 DNA reads TGTGCCAGCAGCCAATCTAGCGGGGGCACTGAGCAGTTCTTC.